This TCR beta chain was found in a study of graft-versus-host responses after intestinal transplantation. In the study overall: Anti-thymocyte globulin induction was given to all recipients, followed by tacrolimus and steroids for 2 to 4 years. Overall study findings and caveats: Investigators detected GvH clones in recipient marrow, with some emerging earlier in ileum or blood. Peak GvH clone levels in circulation were associated with early post-transplant HvG declines. Elevated graft-versus-host to host-versus-graft clonal ratios in allografts were recorded for patients with graft-donor T cell macrochimerism.

Sequencing used immunoSEQ multiplex PCR; TCRdb keeps in-frame clones, though not all of them. The table shows 130,000 to 150,000 clones, with 85% to 95% occurring only once. As to this clone: Its antigen remains unknown.

The receptor was derived from a human donor who received an intestinal transplant. The material sequenced was unstimulated CD4+ T cells sorted from spleen or lymph node cells, taken before intestinal transplant.

The CDR3 reads CASRKVSGVTSGNTIYF. CDR3 in DNA: TGTGCCAGCAGAAAAGTTTCAGGGGTAACCTCTGGAAACACCATATATTTT. This chain joins TRBV28 and TRBJ1-3; TRBD1 might be the D (6 bases). This CDR3 spans 17 amino acids. From germline, CDR1 is MDHEN and CDR2 SYDVKM. V was cut by 6 bases and J by 0 bases, with 18 bases left in between. Drawing the rest from reference TRBV28 and TRBJ1-3, the complete variable domain is DVKVTQSSRYLVKRTGEKVFLECVQDMDHENMFWYRQDPGLGLRLIYFSYDVKMKEKGDIPEGYSVSREKKERFSLILESASTNQTSMYLCASRKVSGVTSGNTIYFGEGSWLTVV.